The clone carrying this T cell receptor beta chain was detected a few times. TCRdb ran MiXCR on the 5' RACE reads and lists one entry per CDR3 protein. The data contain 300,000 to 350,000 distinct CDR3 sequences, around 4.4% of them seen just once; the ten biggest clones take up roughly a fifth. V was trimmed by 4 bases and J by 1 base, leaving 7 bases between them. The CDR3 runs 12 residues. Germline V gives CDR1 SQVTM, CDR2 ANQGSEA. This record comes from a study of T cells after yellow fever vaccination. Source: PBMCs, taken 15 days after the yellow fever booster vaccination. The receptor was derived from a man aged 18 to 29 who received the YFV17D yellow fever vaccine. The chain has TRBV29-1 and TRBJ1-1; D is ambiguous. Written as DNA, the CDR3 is TGCAGCGTTGGACATTCGAACACTGAAGCTTTCTTT. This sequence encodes CSVGHSNTEAFF. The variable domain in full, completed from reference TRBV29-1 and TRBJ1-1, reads SAVISQKPSRDICQRGTSLTIQCQVDSQVTMMFWYRQQPGQSLTLIATANQGSEATYESGFVIDKFPISRPNLTFSTLTVSNMSPEDSSIYLCSVGHSNTEAFFGQGTRLTVV.